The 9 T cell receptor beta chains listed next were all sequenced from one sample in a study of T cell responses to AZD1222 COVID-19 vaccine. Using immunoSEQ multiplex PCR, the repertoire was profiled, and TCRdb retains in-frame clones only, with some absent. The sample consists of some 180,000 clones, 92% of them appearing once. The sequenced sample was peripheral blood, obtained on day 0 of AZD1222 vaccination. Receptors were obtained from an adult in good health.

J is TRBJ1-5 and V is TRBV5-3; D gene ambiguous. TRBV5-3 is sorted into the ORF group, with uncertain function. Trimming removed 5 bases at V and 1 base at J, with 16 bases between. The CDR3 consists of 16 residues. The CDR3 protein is CARRYRGRMSNQPQHF. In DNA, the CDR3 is TGTGCCAGAAGGTATCGAGGGAGGATGAGCAATCAGCCCCAGCATTTT.

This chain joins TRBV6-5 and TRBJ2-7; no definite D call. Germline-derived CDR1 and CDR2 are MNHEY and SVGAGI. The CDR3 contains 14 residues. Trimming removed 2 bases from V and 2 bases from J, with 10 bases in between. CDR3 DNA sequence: TGTGCCAGCAGTTACCGCCCAGGAACCTACGAGCAGTACTTC. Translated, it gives CASSYRPGTYEQYF.

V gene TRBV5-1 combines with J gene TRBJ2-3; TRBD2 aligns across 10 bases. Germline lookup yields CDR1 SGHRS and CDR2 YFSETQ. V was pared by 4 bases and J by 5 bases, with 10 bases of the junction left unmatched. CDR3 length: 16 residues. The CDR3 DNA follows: TGCGCCAGCAGCCGCGGGAGCGGGGGGGCCGTAGATACGCAGTATTTT. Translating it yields CASSRGSGGAVDTQYF.

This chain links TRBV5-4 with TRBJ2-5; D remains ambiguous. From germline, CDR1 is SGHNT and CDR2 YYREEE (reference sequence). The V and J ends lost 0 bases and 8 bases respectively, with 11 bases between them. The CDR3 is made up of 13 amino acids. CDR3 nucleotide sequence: TGTGCCAGCAGCTTGGTTGGAGAAGGAACCCAGTACTTC. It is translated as CASSLVGEGTQYF.

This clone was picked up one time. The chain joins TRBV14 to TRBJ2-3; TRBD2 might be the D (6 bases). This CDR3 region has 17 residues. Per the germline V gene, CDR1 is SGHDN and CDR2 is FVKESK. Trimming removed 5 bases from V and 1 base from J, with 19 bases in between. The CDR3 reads CASSSRGGALRTDTQYF. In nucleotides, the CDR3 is TGTGCCAGCAGCAGTCGGGGCGGGGCCCTACGCACAGATACGCAGTATTTT.

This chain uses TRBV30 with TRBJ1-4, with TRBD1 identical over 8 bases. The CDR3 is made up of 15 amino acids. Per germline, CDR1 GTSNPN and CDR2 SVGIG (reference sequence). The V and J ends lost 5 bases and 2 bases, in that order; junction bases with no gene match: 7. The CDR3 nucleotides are TGTGCCTGGCGGACAGGGAGAGAGACTAATGAAAAACTGTTTTTT. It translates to CAWRTGRETNEKLFF.

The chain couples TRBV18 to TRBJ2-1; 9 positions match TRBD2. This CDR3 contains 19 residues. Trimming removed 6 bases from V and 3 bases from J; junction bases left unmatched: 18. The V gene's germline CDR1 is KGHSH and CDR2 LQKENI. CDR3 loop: CASSPTLGLAGPGYNEQFF. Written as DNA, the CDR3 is TGTGCCAGCTCTCCAACCCTCGGGCTAGCGGGGCCGGGCTACAATGAGCAGTTCTTC.

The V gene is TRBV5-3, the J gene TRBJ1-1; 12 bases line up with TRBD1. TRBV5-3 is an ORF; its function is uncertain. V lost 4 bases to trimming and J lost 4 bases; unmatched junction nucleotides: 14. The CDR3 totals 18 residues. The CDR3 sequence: CARSPRDRGHGWVTEAFF. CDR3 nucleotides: TGTGCCAGAAGCCCCCGGGACAGGGGGCACGGATGGGTCACTGAAGCTTTCTTT.

Here the CDR3 DNA reads TGTGCCAGCAGCCCCGTGGGGGATGAAGCTTTCTTT. Its protein product is CASSPVGDEAFF. The chain recombines TRBV14 with TRBJ1-1; tentative D call: TRBD1 (5 bases). Trimming removed 4 bases from V and 7 bases from J, with 10 bases in between. The germline V gene has CDR1 SGHDN and CDR2 FVKESK. This CDR3 spans 12 amino acids. Combining the CDR3 with reference TRBV14 and TRBJ1-1 gives the whole variable domain EAGVTQFPSHSVIEKGQTVTLRCDPISGHDNLYWYRRVMGKEIKFLLHFVKESKQDESGMPNNRFLAERTGGTYSTLKVQPAELEDSGVYFCASSPVGDEAFFGQGTRLTVV.